The 16 T cell receptor beta chains below come from one sample, sequenced in a study of T cell changes during pregnancy in multiple sclerosis. Using immunoSEQ multiplex PCR, the repertoire was profiled, and TCRdb retains in-frame clones only, with some absent. The table lists some 41,000 clones, about 88% of them singletons, with around 3.9% in the top ten. The sample in question was CD8+ T cells from peripheral blood mononuclear cells, obtained in the first trimester of pregnancy. The receptors shown here come from a female donor with multiple sclerosis, enrolled in a pregnancy study.

The CDR3 spells CASSVGGHGNEKLFF. The CDR3 DNA sequence: TGTGCCAGCAGCGTGGGGGGACACGGTAATGAAAAACTGTTTTTT. V and J are TRBV5-5 and TRBJ1-4, with D possibly being TRBD1 (6 bases). CDR1 SGHKS and CDR2 YYEKEE come from the germline V gene (reference sequence). The V end was cut by 4 bases, the J end by 4 bases, with 14 bases between. CDR3 length: 15 residues.

V gene TRBV27 combines with J gene TRBJ1-6, with no clear D. Between the trimmed V and J ends, which lost 0 bases and 10 bases, there was a span of 13 bases. Germline V gene data show CDR1 as MNHEY and CDR2 as SMNVEV (reference sequence). There are 15 residues in the CDR3. The CDR3 nucleotides read TGTGCCAGCAGTTTATCTAGAGGGCTCGGGTCACCCCTCCACTTT. Its protein product is CASSLSRGLGSPLHF.

The CDR3 here is CASSFRGPAYEQYF. The CDR3 DNA follows: TGTGCCAGCAGTTTCAGAGGGCCCGCCTACGAGCAGTACTTC. The chain joins TRBV28 to TRBJ2-7; D possibly corresponds to TRBD2 (5 bases). Per germline, CDR1 MDHEN and CDR2 SYDVKM. The V end lost 3 bases, the J end lost 2 bases, and 11 bases lay between the germline ends. This CDR3 region has 14 residues.

The rearrangement uses TRBV7-9 and TRBJ1-2; D remains unclear. V lost 8 bases, J lost 2 bases, and 9 bases lay in between. This CDR3 is built from 12 residues. CDR1 SEHNR and CDR2 FQNEAQ come from the germline V gene (reference sequence). The chain's CDR3 is CASGGQNYGYTF. The DNA for the CDR3 is TGTGCCAGCGGAGGGCAGAACTATGGCTACACCTTC.

This chain connects TRBV9 to TRBJ2-5; 9 bases fit TRBD1. Germline V gives CDR1 SGDLS, CDR2 YYNGEE. This CDR3 has 14 residues. V lost 4 bases to trimming and J lost 5 bases; unmatched junction nucleotides: 6. CDR3 in amino acids: CASSFTGGGETQYF. The DNA of the CDR3 is TGTGCCAGCAGCTTTACAGGGGGCGGGGAGACCCAGTACTTC.

The chain employs TRBV6-1 and TRBJ1-4, with a possible D match to TRBD1 (6 bases). Germline V gene lookup returns CDR1 MNHNS and CDR2 SASEGT. V lost 10 bases and J 4 bases, leaving 10 bases between the germline ends. The CDR3 totals 12 residues. In DNA form, the CDR3 reads TGTGCCATGGGGGCAGGTAATGAAAAACTGTTTTTT. Translating gives CAMGAGNEKLFF.

The CDR3 nucleotides read TGTGCCAGCAGCTTAGATCCGGGGTCCACCGGGGAGCTGTTTTTT. Its protein is CASSLDPGSTGELFF. This chain uses TRBV11-1 with TRBJ2-2, with D perhaps matching TRBD2 (5 bases). The CDR3 length is 15 residues. V lost 1 base, J lost 4 bases, and 10 bases lay in between. Per the germline V gene, CDR1 is SGHAT and CDR2 is FQDESV (reference sequence).

The chain employs TRBV6-5 and TRBJ1-2; a possible D gene is TRBD1 (6 bases). With 5 bases removed from V and 5 bases from J, the gap between germline ends came to 12 bases. Germline-derived CDR1 and CDR2 are MNHEY and SVGAGI. This CDR3 region has 13 residues. The CDR3 here is CASSPDRGYGYTF. CDR3 nucleotides: TGTGCCAGCAGTCCGGACAGAGGTTATGGCTACACCTTC.

CDR3 nucleotides: TGTGCCAGCAGCGCGGGGGGACTAGCGGGGGGGCAAGATGAGCAGTTCTTC. Translated, it gives CASSAGGLAGGQDEQFF. V is TRBV9 and J is TRBJ2-1; 16 bases match TRBD2. This CDR3 comprises 17 residues. The V segment lost 3 bases and the J segment 8 bases; nucleotides outside the gene matches: 8. CDR1 and CDR2 (germline): SGDLS, YYNGEE.

The chain recombines TRBV5-8 with TRBJ1-3; D unclear. The CDR3 has 17 residues. Germline lookup yields CDR1 SGHTS and CDR2 YDEGEE. The V end was cut by 0 bases, the J end by 2 bases, with 15 bases between. CDR3 region: CASSLDGYWATGNTIYF. DNA for the CDR3: TGTGCCAGCAGCTTGGATGGTTATTGGGCAACTGGAAACACCATATATTTT.

The CDR3 coding sequence is TGCAGCGTAGGACTAGCGGGGGAGAATAAGTCGCAGTATTTT. Translating gives CSVGLAGENKSQYF. The chain employs TRBV29-1 and TRBJ2-3; 13 nucleotides line up with TRBD2. The germline V gene encodes CDR1 SQVTM and CDR2 ANQGSEA. V gave up 6 bases and J gave up 10 bases; unmatched junction bases: 10. The CDR3 consists of 14 residues.

The J gene is TRBJ1-1, the V gene TRBV19; TRBD1 matches 8 bases. Germline assignment: CDR1 LNHDA and CDR2 SQIVND (reference sequence). CDR3 length: 14 amino acids. Losses at the gene ends were 2 bases for V and 8 bases for J; bases not matched to a gene: 7. CDR3 DNA: TGTGCCAGTAGTATAAGACAGGGGTGGGGAGAAGCTTTCTTT. It codes for CASSIRQGWGEAFF.

The rearrangement links TRBV4-2 to TRBJ1-2; D not resolved. Germline V gene data show CDR1 as LGHNA and CDR2 as YNFKEQ. V was cut by 0 bases and J by 4 bases, with 15 bases left in between. The CDR3 is 16 amino acids. The CDR3 DNA sequence: TGTGCCAGCAGCCAAGATCTCCTAACAGTGGGCTATGGCTACACCTTC. Translation: CASSQDLLTVGYGYTF.

This clone was seen a handful of times. The genes are TRBV5-5 and TRBJ2-7; perhaps TRBD1 as D (6 bases). CDR3 length: 12 residues. Trimming left V 3 bases short and J 6 bases short, with 10 bases between. Germline CDR1 and CDR2: SGHKS and YYEKEE (reference sequence). The CDR3 is CASSSTGSEQYF. The CDR3 DNA sequence: TGTGCCAGCAGCTCTACAGGGAGCGAGCAGTACTTC.

The chain links TRBV4-2 to TRBJ2-3; 11 bases match TRBD1. CDR1 and CDR2 from the germline V gene are LGHNA and YNFKEQ. CDR3 length: 16 amino acids. The J segment lost 4 bases and the V segment lost 4 bases, leaving 7 bases of the junction unmatched. Written as DNA, the CDR3 is TGTGCCAGCAGCCCCTGGACAGGGGGCAGCTCAGATACGCAGTATTTT. It translates to CASSPWTGGSSDTQYF.

This chain joins TRBV30 and TRBJ1-2; no definite D call. CDR1 is GTSNPN and CDR2 is SVGIG in the germline V gene (reference sequence). V lost 2 bases to trimming and J lost 5 bases, with 15 bases between them. CDR3 length: 14 amino acids. DNA of the CDR3: TGTGCCTGGAGTATCGGGGAGCCCATTTATGGCTACACCTTC. Translated, it gives CAWSIGEPIYGYTF.